These 8 T cell receptor beta chains were all obtained from the same sample, sequenced in a study of blood T cell repertoires in COVID-19. TCRdb's copy holds only in-frame clones and misses some; the assay was immunoSEQ multiplex PCR. The table shows 350,000 to 450,000 clones, with 80% to 90% occurring only once. The sample comprised PBMCs or T cells enriched from blood (not recorded which). These receptor sequences come from a young man who had recovered from COVID-19.

This clone was detected only a few times. This chain links TRBV4-1 with TRBJ1-5; D not certain. V gave up 1 base and J gave up 7 bases, with 14 bases separating them. The length of the CDR3 is 15 residues. Looked up from germline, CDR1 is MGHRA and CDR2 is YSYEKL. The CDR3 protein is CASSQVRSAAQPQHF. The CDR3 DNA sequence: TGCGCCAGCAGCCAAGTTCGCTCCGCGGCGCAGCCCCAGCATTTT.

The rearrangement uses TRBV15 and TRBJ1-1, with 7 bases identical to TRBD1. The CDR3 has 12 amino acids. J was trimmed by 1 base and V by 10 bases; bases with no gene match: 3. The germline CDR1 and CDR2 sequences are LNHNV and YYDKDF (reference sequence). The DNA for the CDR3 is TGTGCCAGTGGGACAGCGAACACTGAAGCTTTCTTT. This sequence encodes CASGTANTEAFF. Supplemented by reference TRBV15 and TRBJ1-1, the full variable domain reads DAMVIQNPRYQVTQFGKPVTLSCSQTLNHNVMYWYQQKSSQAPKLLFHYYDKDFNNEADTPDNFQSRRPNTSFCFLDIRSPGLGDTAMYLCASGTANTEAFFGQGTRLTVV.

The chain joins TRBV28 to TRBJ1-1; D unclear. The CDR3 covers 15 residues. Germline-derived CDR1 and CDR2 are MDHEN and SYDVKM. Trimming stripped 1 base from V and 6 bases from J, with 15 bases between. The CDR3 loop is CASSLFRIGVSEAFF. The CDR3 nucleotides read TGTGCCAGCAGTTTATTTCGGATCGGGGTCTCTGAAGCTTTCTTT.

V and J are TRBV27 and TRBJ1-2; no firm D call. V shed 6 bases and J shed 2 bases, with 19 bases lying between them. Germline lookup yields CDR1 MNHEY and CDR2 SMNVEV (reference sequence). CDR3 length equals 16 residues. The CDR3 here is CASRPQRGPPNYGYTF. The CDR3 DNA reads as TGTGCCAGCAGGCCGCAACGGGGTCCCCCCAACTATGGCTACACCTTC.

The J gene is TRBJ1-6, the V gene TRBV6-5; D uncertain. This CDR3 is built from 13 residues. Germline lookup yields CDR1 MNHEY and CDR2 SVGAGI. V was trimmed by 6 bases and J by 7 bases, leaving 10 bases between them. The CDR3 DNA follows: TGTGCCAGCAGACAGAGTTCGAATTCACCCCTCCACTTT. It codes for CASRQSSNSPLHF.

The J gene is TRBJ2-7, the V gene TRBV28; no reliable D call. Germline V lookup: CDR1 MDHEN, CDR2 SYDVKM. This CDR3 comprises 13 residues. The V gene lost 3 bases and the J gene lost 3 bases, with 9 bases spanning the gap. This chain's CDR3 is CASSFVARYEQYF. The DNA for the CDR3 is TGTGCCAGCAGTTTTGTGGCCCGCTACGAGCAGTACTTC.

The CDR3 reads CASSLFMNTEAFF. As DNA, the CDR3 is TGCGCCAGCAGCTTGTTCATGAACACTGAAGCTTTCTTT. The chain has TRBV5-1 and TRBJ1-1; D remains ambiguous. This CDR3 is built from 13 residues. Between the trimmed V and J ends, which lost 1 base and 0 bases, there was a span of 4 bases. The germline V gene has CDR1 SGHRS and CDR2 YFSETQ.

This clone was recorded a few times. The chain recombines TRBV11-2 with TRBJ2-5; 7 bases map to TRBD2. This CDR3 spans 18 amino acids. The germline V gene encodes CDR1 SGHAT and CDR2 FQNNGV. The V segment lost 5 bases and the J segment 0 bases; nucleotides outside the gene matches: 15. CDR3 loop: CASSPWGYERGYQETQYF. The CDR3 nucleotides are TGTGCCAGCAGCCCTTGGGGGTACGAGCGGGGCTACCAAGAGACCCAGTACTTC. The full variable domain, its missing parts supplied by reference TRBV11-2 and TRBJ2-5, is EAGVAQSPRYKIIEKRQSVAFWCNPISGHATLYWYQQILGQGPKLLIQFQNNGVVDDSQLPKDRFSAERLKGVDSTLKIQPAKLEDSAVYLCASSPWGYERGYQETQYFGPGTRLLVL.